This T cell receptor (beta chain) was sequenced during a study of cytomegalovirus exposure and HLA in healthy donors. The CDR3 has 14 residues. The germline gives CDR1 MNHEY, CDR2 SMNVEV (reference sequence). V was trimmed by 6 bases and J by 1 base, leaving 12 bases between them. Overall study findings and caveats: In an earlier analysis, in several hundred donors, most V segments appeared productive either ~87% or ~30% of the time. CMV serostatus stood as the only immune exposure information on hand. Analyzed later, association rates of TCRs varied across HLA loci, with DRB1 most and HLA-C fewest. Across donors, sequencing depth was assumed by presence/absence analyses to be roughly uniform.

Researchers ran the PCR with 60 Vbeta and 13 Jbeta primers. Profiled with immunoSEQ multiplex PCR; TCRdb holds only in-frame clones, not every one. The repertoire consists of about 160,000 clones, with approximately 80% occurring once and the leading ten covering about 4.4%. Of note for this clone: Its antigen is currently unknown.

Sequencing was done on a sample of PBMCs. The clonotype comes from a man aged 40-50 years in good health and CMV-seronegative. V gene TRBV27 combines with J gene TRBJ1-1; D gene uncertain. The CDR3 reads CASSPQATNTEAFF. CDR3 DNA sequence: TGTGCCAGCAGCCCCCAGGCTACGAACACTGAAGCTTTCTTT.